These T cell receptor beta chains were read from a single sample in a study of shared clonotypes between healthy human individuals. TCRdb's copy holds only in-frame clones and misses some; the assay was immunoSEQ multiplex PCR. The table lists around 690,000 clones, around 90% of them singletons, with roughly 36% in the top ten. Sequenced: memory CD8+ T cells from PBMCs. The origin of the receptors is a young man in good health. Some clones in this sample may be carry-over from other donors' samples. The CDR3 runs from the conserved cysteine through the conserved F or W. Each record gives: V gene, D gene, CDR3 length, J gene, CDR3 protein. The D gene is left open where the match is weak.

V gene: TRBV6-5
D gene: .
CDR3 length: 11
J gene: TRBJ2-7
CDR3 protein: CATQGSYEQYF

V gene: TRBV5-4
D gene: .
CDR3 length: 18
J gene: TRBJ1-2
CDR3 protein: CASSPGGGSVPGIYGYTF

V gene: TRBV7-6
D gene: .
CDR3 length: 13
J gene: TRBJ2-7
CDR3 protein: CASSLNRVYEQYF

V gene: TRBV28
D gene: .
CDR3 length: 14
J gene: TRBJ1-2
CDR3 protein: CASISGTSNYGYTF

V gene: TRBV25-1
D gene: .
CDR3 length: 13
J gene: TRBJ2-5
CDR3 protein: CASSELYQETQYF

V gene: TRBV21-1
D gene: .
CDR3 length: 14
J gene: TRBJ2-7
CDR3 protein: CASTLGQSSYEQYF

V gene: TRBV25-1
D gene: .
CDR3 length: 18
J gene: TRBJ2-6
CDR3 protein: CASSPGGGSSVGANVLTF

V gene: TRBV19
D gene: TRBD2
CDR3 length: 17
J gene: TRBJ2-7
CDR3 protein: CASSPLGGLAGAYEQYF

V gene: TRBV2
D gene: TRBD1
CDR3 length: 14
J gene: TRBJ1-4
CDR3 protein: CASVTTGFNEKLFF

V gene: TRBV4-2
D gene: .
CDR3 length: 13
J gene: TRBJ2-3
CDR3 protein: CASSQGSADTQYF

V gene: TRBV4-3
D gene: TRBD2
CDR3 length: 20
J gene: TRBJ2-2
CDR3 protein: CASSQDFSGLPPTMDGELFF

V gene: TRBV10-1
D gene: .
CDR3 length: 11
J gene: TRBJ2-1
CDR3 protein: CASSEDSEQFF

V gene: TRBV9
D gene: TRBD1
CDR3 length: 15
J gene: TRBJ2-1
CDR3 protein: CASSEGAGPYDEQFF

V gene: TRBV5-4
D gene: TRBD1
CDR3 length: 17
J gene: TRBJ2-3
CDR3 protein: CASSLEFRTGDTDTQYF